The 29 T cell receptor beta chains below come from one sample, sequenced in a study of naive and memory T cell subsets. Amplification of ligated cDNA took four PCR rounds with SP2 and nested alpha and beta constant primers. One entry per CDR3 protein results from TCRdb running MiXCR on the UMI-ligation and nested PCR reads. The profile shows approximately 22,000 distinct CDR3 sequences, 6% of them singletons. The treatment here: skin biopsy from PPD injection site in Mantoux-positive individual. An oligonucleotide containing a UMI was ligated to the 3' end of TCR cDNA. Sequences were derived from skin, sampled from a tuberculin skin test site. The receptors were gathered from an adult in good health.

This clonotype was recorded a few times. This chain links TRBV12-3 or TRBV12-4 with TRBJ1-1, with TRBD1 as a possible D gene (5 bases). The CDR3 length is 13 residues. Trimming cost V 6 bases and J 1 base, with 9 bases left between them. The CDR3 DNA follows: TGTGCCAGCAGGCCTACAGGGAACACTGAAGCTTTCTTT. This codes for CASRPTGNTEAFF.

This clonotype has more than one count but fewer than ten. V is TRBV12-3 or TRBV12-4 and J is TRBJ1-5; no firm D call. The CDR3 has 13 residues. With 3 bases removed from V and 5 bases from J, the gap between germline ends came to 8 bases. CDR3 in amino acids: CASSFGVDQPQHF. DNA of the CDR3: TGTGCCAGCAGTTTCGGCGTAGATCAGCCCCAGCATTTT.

CDR3 bases: TGCAGTGCTTTGGGACTAGCGGTCTCCTACAATGAGCAGTTCTTC. Translation gives CSALGLAVSYNEQFF. The V call is TRBV20-1, the J call TRBJ2-1; TRBD2 matches at 11 bases. The CDR3 is 15 residues long. The germline V gene encodes CDR1 DFQATT and CDR2 SNEGSKA (reference sequence). V dropped 5 bases and J dropped 0; count of bases not matched to a gene: 3.

This clonotype has ten or more counts. V usage is TRBV6-1 and J usage is TRBJ1-5; 8 bases map to TRBD1. Per germline, CDR1 MNHNS and CDR2 SASEGT. CDR3 length: 15 amino acids. V dropped 7 bases and J dropped 2; count of bases not matched to a gene: 7. CDR3 sequence (DNA): TGTGCCAGCATTAGACAGGGGTCTGGCAATCAGCCCCAGCATTTT. It specifies CASIRQGSGNQPQHF.

This clonotype has a handful of counts. The CDR3 loop is CASSPLGDSPLHF. The CDR3 DNA reads TGTGCCAGCTCACCATTGGGAGATTCACCCCTCCACTTT. The chain recombines TRBV18 with TRBJ1-6; D remains ambiguous. The V gene lost 2 bases and the J gene lost 8 bases, with 7 bases spanning the gap. CDR3 size: 13 residues. Looked up from germline, CDR1 is KGHSH and CDR2 is LQKENI.

This clonotype was found many times. This sequence joins TRBV6-6 and TRBJ2-1; 7 bases line up with TRBD1. The CDR3 extends over 12 amino acids. Trimming cost V 6 bases and J 10 bases; bases outside gene matches: 6. Germline loops: CDR1 MNHNY, CDR2 SVGAGI (reference sequence). CDR3 residues: CASSGTGEEQFF. DNA for the CDR3: TGTGCCAGCAGCGGAACAGGGGAAGAGCAGTTCTTC.

V is TRBV20-1 and J is TRBJ2-3; D remains ambiguous. Germline V CDR1 and CDR2: DFQATT, SNEGSKA (reference sequence). Trimming removed 1 base at V and 0 bases at J, with 11 bases between. The CDR3 is 15 residues long. The chain's CDR3 is CSARVPQASTDTQYF. Here the CDR3 DNA reads TGCAGTGCTAGAGTCCCTCAGGCTAGCACAGATACGCAGTATTTT.

This clonotype was detected ten times or more. The V gene is TRBV6-2 or TRBV6-3, the J gene TRBJ2-7; 8 bases match TRBD1. Germline V lookup: CDR1 MNHEY, CDR2 SVGEGT. CDR3 length equals 15 residues. J was trimmed by 6 bases and V by 7 bases; bases with no gene match: 14. In DNA form, the CDR3 reads TGTGCCAGCATCTACCAGATACAGGGGGGTTTCGAGCAGTACTTC. This translates into CASIYQIQGGFEQYF.

This rearrangement joins TRBV20-1 to TRBJ1-1; possible D gene TRBD1, 5 bases. The V end lost 1 base, the J end lost 3 bases, and 15 bases lay between the germline ends. The germline CDR1 and CDR2 sequences are DFQATT and SNEGSKA (reference sequence). There are 15 residues in the CDR3. CDR3 region: CSARVGGGLHTEAFF. The CDR3 region has the DNA TGCAGTGCTAGAGTAGGTGGGGGATTGCACACTGAAGCTTTCTTT.

There are many counts of this clonotype. The genes are TRBV4-3 and TRBJ2-5, with D maybe TRBD2 (6 bases). Germline V gene sequence: CDR1 LGHNA, CDR2 YSLEER. The V end was cut by 1 base, the J end by 3 bases, with 12 bases between. There are 15 residues in the CDR3. CDR3 sequence (DNA): TGCGCCAGCAGCCAAGTTAATAGCGGTGAAGAGACCCAGTACTTC. It specifies CASSQVNSGEETQYF.

This clonotype was detected a few times. The CDR3 DNA sequence: TGTGCCAGCAGCGTTGGACTAGCGGGAGGGTCCTACAATGAGCAGTTCTTC. Its protein is CASSVGLAGGSYNEQFF. The chain combines TRBV9 with TRBJ2-1; 15 bases line up with TRBD2. J lost 1 base, V lost 2 bases, and 1 base had no gene match. This CDR3 region has 17 residues. CDR1 SGDLS and CDR2 YYNGEE come from the germline V gene.

The rearrangement joins TRBV5-1 to TRBJ2-1; D possibly corresponds to TRBD2 (7 bases). Germline lookup yields CDR1 SGHRS and CDR2 YFSETQ. The CDR3 extends over 15 amino acids. Trimming took 4 bases from V and 10 from J, leaving 21 bases between them. The DNA of the CDR3 is TGCGCCAGCAGCGAGGGACTCGGCGGGGGCAGGGAGCAGTTCTTC. Translating gives CASSEGLGGGREQFF.

This clonotype was found many times. The chain recombines TRBV28 with TRBJ2-7; 9 bases are shared with TRBD2. The germline gives CDR1 MDHEN, CDR2 SYDVKM. This CDR3 comprises 15 residues. Unmatched junction bases numbered 13, after V lost 10 bases and J lost 3 bases. Here the CDR3 reads CATRGGGGVGYEQYF. CDR3 bases: TGTGCCACCCGCGGGGGGGGCGGGGTTGGCTACGAGCAGTACTTC.

The chain combines TRBV20-1 with TRBJ2-3; D may be TRBD1 (6 bases). This CDR3 comprises 15 residues. Trimming took off 0 bases at V and 2 bases at J, with 12 bases between the two ends. Germline V gene data show CDR1 as DFQATT and CDR2 as SNEGSKA (reference sequence). CDR3 residues: CSARDWGQHTDTQYF. The CDR3 DNA sequence: TGCAGTGCTAGAGATTGGGGGCAGCACACAGATACGCAGTATTTT.

This rearrangement joins TRBV5-4 to TRBJ2-7, with 11 bases matching TRBD2. CDR3 length equals 14 residues. Trimming took 4 bases from V and 9 from J; bases not matched to a gene: 9. Germline V gene data show CDR1 as SGHNT and CDR2 as YYREEE (reference sequence). The CDR3 is CASSPTSGSPSQYF. The CDR3 nucleotides are TGTGCCAGCAGCCCCACTAGCGGGAGTCCCTCGCAGTACTTC. The variable domain in full, completed from reference TRBV5-4 and TRBJ2-7, reads ETGVTQSPTHLIKTRGQQVTLRCSSQSGHNTVSWYQQALGQGPQFIFQYYREEENGRGNFPPRFSGLQFPNYSSELNVNALELDDSALYLCASSPTSGSPSQYFGPGTRLTVT.

This clonotype was recorded at least ten times. V is TRBV12-3 or TRBV12-4 and J is TRBJ1-2; no definite D call. The CDR3 is 12 residues long. Trimming removed 4 bases from V and 8 bases from J, with 11 bases in between. In DNA form, the CDR3 reads TGTGCCAGCAGTTCAGACAATTACGGCTACACCTTC. It encodes CASSSDNYGYTF.

About this clonotype itself: A single base separates this from a much larger clone, so it may be a read error. This chain uses TRBV28 with TRBJ1-6; TRBD1 might be the D (6 bases). CDR1 is MDHEN, CDR2 SYDVKM, per germline. This CDR3 has 17 residues. Here the CDR3 reads CASSFGGQALNLSPLNF. The DNA for the CDR3 is TGTGCCAGCAGTTTTGGGGGGCAGGCTCTAAACCTTTCACCCCTCAACTTT.

The V and J genes are TRBV4-3 and TRBJ2-7, with TRBD1 as a possible D gene (5 bases). The CDR3 loop spans 14 amino acids. Germline V CDR1 and CDR2: LGHNA, YSLEER. Trimming stripped 0 bases from V and 6 bases from J, with 12 bases between. CDR3 loop: CASSQDAGFGEQYF. The CDR3 DNA reads as TGCGCCAGCAGCCAAGATGCAGGGTTTGGCGAGCAGTACTTC.

This clonotype was seen many times. V and J are TRBV29-1 and TRBJ2-4; a possible D gene is TRBD1 (7 bases). The V end lost 7 bases, the J end lost 0 bases, and 19 bases lay between the germline ends. The CDR3 loop spans 16 amino acids. CDR1 is SQVTM and CDR2 is ANQGSEA in the germline V gene. The CDR3 reads CSECGRGTAAKNIQYF. Here the CDR3 DNA reads TGCAGCGAGTGCGGTCGGGGGACAGCAGCCAAAAACATTCAGTACTTC. The whole variable domain, remainder taken from reference TRBV29-1 and TRBJ2-4, is SAVISQKPSRDICQRGTSLTIQCQVDSQVTMMFWYRQQPGQSLTLIATANQGSEATYESGFVIDKFPISRPNLTFSTLTVSNMSPEDSSIYLCSECGRGTAAKNIQYFGAGTRLSVL.

Ten or more counts support this clonotype. The V gene is TRBV4-3, the J gene TRBJ1-3, with 7 positions matching TRBD1. CDR3 length: 17 amino acids. Trimming at V came to 1 base and at J to 2 bases, leaving 8 bases not matched to a gene. The germline V gene encodes CDR1 LGHNA and CDR2 YSLEER. CDR3 amino acids: CASSQASQGTPGNTIYF. The CDR3 nucleotides are TGCGCCAGCAGCCAAGCGTCACAGGGGACGCCTGGAAACACCATATATTTT.

Only a few counts were recorded for this clonotype. The chain links TRBV20-1 to TRBJ1-1; 8 bases map to TRBD1. The CDR3 length is 17 residues. Germline CDR1 DFQATT, CDR2 SNEGSKA (reference sequence). V lost 1 base to trimming and J lost 6 bases; unmatched junction nucleotides: 16. The CDR3 DNA reads as TGCAGTGCTAGAGTCCCCCTTTTAAGACAGGGGAAGCCTGAAGCTTTCTTT. As protein: CSARVPLLRQGKPEAFF.

The genes are TRBV20-1 and TRBJ1-1; no clear D. The CDR3 extends over 13 amino acids. The germline V and J ends were trimmed by 2 bases and 6 bases, with 13 bases remaining between them. Germline V CDR1 and CDR2: DFQATT, SNEGSKA (reference sequence). CDR3 coding DNA: TGCAGTGCTAGATCGGATCGGAGGGCTGAAGCTTTCTTT. Its translation: CSARSDRRAEAFF.

This clonotype was found many times. CDR3 in amino acids: CSARGTEVSYEQYF. The CDR3 DNA sequence: TGCAGTGCCCGCGGGACAGAGGTCTCCTACGAGCAGTACTTC. This chain uses TRBV20-1 with TRBJ2-7, with a possible D match to TRBD1 (7 bases). Germline CDR1 is DFQATT and CDR2 is SNEGSKA (reference sequence). This CDR3 region has 14 residues. Between the trimmed V and J ends, which lost 6 bases and 0 bases, there was a span of 15 bases.

This clonotype was counted ten times or more. CDR3 sequence: CSAPSETVGTGELFF. CDR3 bases: TGCAGTGCTCCCTCGGAGACAGTTGGCACCGGGGAGCTGTTTTTT. The V and J genes are TRBV20-1 and TRBJ2-2; D perhaps matches TRBD1 (5 bases). The CDR3 has 15 residues. In germline, CDR1 is DFQATT, CDR2 SNEGSKA (reference sequence). Trimming left V 5 bases short and J 4 bases short, with 17 bases between.

This clonotype has at least ten counts. V is TRBV6-6 and J is TRBJ2-1; perhaps TRBD2 as D (6 bases). V gave up 6 bases and J gave up 10 bases, with 10 bases separating them. This CDR3 is 11 amino acids long. Germline loops: CDR1 MNHNY, CDR2 SVGAGI (reference sequence). This CDR3 is CASSPGEEQFF. The DNA of the CDR3 is TGTGCCAGCAGCCCGGGAGAAGAGCAGTTCTTC.

The gene calls are TRBV29-1 and TRBJ2-3; D possibly corresponds to TRBD1 (6 bases). Germline V lookup: CDR1 SQVTM, CDR2 ANQGSEA. Trimming pared 7 bases from V and 4 bases from J, leaving 18 bases between. This CDR3 is 14 amino acids long. CDR3 bases: TGCAGCGCCCTGTCAGGGGAAAAGGCAGATACGCAGTATTTT. Translation: CSALSGEKADTQYF.

Of note for this clonotype: Given a much more abundant clone one base away, this may be a read error. The J gene is TRBJ2-3, the V gene TRBV6-5; 8 positions match TRBD2. Germline CDR1 MNHEY, CDR2 SVGAGI. The CDR3 is made up of 15 amino acids. The CDR3 spells CATRGSGSKADMQYF. The DNA of the CDR3 is TGTGCCACCCGAGGGAGCGGGAGTAAGGCAGATATGCAGTATTTT.

Only a few counts were recorded for this clonotype. Here the CDR3 DNA reads TGCAGTGCTCTCCCTTACCGGGACCGAGATCAGCCCCAGCATTTT. Its translation: CSALPYRDRDQPQHF. The chain has TRBV20-1 and TRBJ1-5; possibly TRBD1 for D (5 bases). The CDR3 runs to 15 residues. V lost 5 bases to trimming and J lost 5 bases, with 19 bases between them. Germline V lookup: CDR1 DFQATT, CDR2 SNEGSKA (reference sequence).

This clonotype appeared many times. The chain couples TRBV12-3 or TRBV12-4 to TRBJ2-1, with D maybe TRBD2 (5 bases). V lost 5 bases and J 1 base, leaving 9 bases between the germline ends. The CDR3 contains 14 residues. The CDR3, as DNA: TGTGCCAGCAGTCGCGGGCGGTCCTACAATGAGCAGTTCTTC. Encoded protein: CASSRGRSYNEQFF.